The following is a T cell receptor (beta chain) sequence with its context. V lost 4 bases, J lost 0 bases, and 12 bases lay in between. The germline gives CDR1 DFQATT, CDR2 SNEGSKA (reference sequence). The CDR3 has 14 amino acids. The time point denotes: before trial treatment. Patients deemed eligible presented with advanced solid tumors lacking tumor-infiltrating lymphocytes. The entry originates in a study of low-dose radiotherapy and immunotherapy resistance in tumors. Study as a whole: Cohort 1 patients were irradiated with 0.5 Gy fractions every 2 weeks to 6.5 Gy total. Those assigned to Cohort 2 were treated with 1 Gy per fraction every two weeks (13 Gy in total over 26 weeks).

First-strand cDNA used TRAV- and TRBV-specific primers, covering alpha and beta chains. It was with a constant-region primer and a V-primer adapter that TCRs were amplified over approximately 20 PCR cycles. Amplification of isolated mRNA was accomplished via in vitro transcription. MiXCR was run by TCRdb on the reads, yielding one entry per CDR3 protein. The sample consists of about 60,000 distinct CDR3 sequences, roughly a quarter of them appearing once. Specimen: PBMCs, collected before treatment. This TCR was recovered from a male donor with prostate cancer. This chain links TRBV20-1 with TRBJ1-1; D is perhaps TRBD1 (5 bases). CDR3 sequence (DNA): TGCAGTGCTATGAGGGGCCACATGAACACTGAAGCTTTCTTT. It translates to CSAMRGHMNTEAFF.